This TCR beta chain was profiled in a study of T cells in Graves' hyperthyroidism and ophthalmopathy. About the research overall: At the time of initial diagnosis and before any treatment, peripheral blood was collected. Overall study results and limits: The model identified upcoming ophthalmopathy a median roughly 6 months ahead of onset.

Patients aged 18 to 65 had newly diagnosed hyperthyroidism lasting under 2 months. Turning to this clonotype: Its antigen remains unidentified.

Using RNA transcripts as the source, TCR beta CDR3 regions were amplified. HTBI primers were used for first-round RT-PCR of the TCR CDR3. One entry per CDR3 protein results from TCRdb running MiXCR on the multiplex PCR reads. The table includes under 300,000 distinct CDR3 sequences, less than 30% detected once. The V end was cut by 5 bases, the J end by 3 bases, with 13 bases between. The CDR3 contains 14 residues. Germline V lookup: CDR1 MNHEY, CDR2 SVGAGI. Sequences were obtained from blood. The gene calls are TRBV6-5 and TRBJ1-1; possibly TRBD1 for D (5 bases). The sequence came from a man between 35 and 55 years old with Graves' hyperthyroidism that later progressed to Graves' ophthalmopathy. The CDR3 sequence is CASSHRPEDTEAFF. The CDR3 DNA is TGTGCCAGCAGTCACAGGCCAGAGGACACTGAAGCTTTCTTT.